The sample holds a few counts of the clone carrying this T cell receptor (beta chain). A much larger clone differs from this one at a single base, so this may be a read error. As for the cDNA, it was generated by 5'RACE with 10-nucleotide random UMIs. TCRdb reanalysed the 5' RACE reads using MiXCR and keeps one entry per CDR3 protein. The sample contains 65,000 to 85,000 distinct CDR3 sequences, 5.8% of which appear only once. Time point: longitudinal time-point 2. This entry is derived from a study of neurological immune-mediated disorders. V shed 6 bases and J shed 4 bases, with 12 bases lying between them. This CDR3 is built from 13 residues.

This sequence was found in an older woman with multiple sclerosis. The specimen was PBMCs. The genes are TRBV12-3 or TRBV12-4 and TRBJ1-2; a weak D match, TRBD1 (5 bases). CDR3 sequence reads: CASRHIGVYGYTF. The CDR3, as DNA: TGTGCCAGCAGGCATATAGGGGTCTATGGCTACACCTTC.